The present T cell receptor beta chain was sequenced within a study of T-cell memory formation after mild COVID-19. The CDR3 runs 14 residues. V was cut by 4 bases and J by 2 bases, with 11 bases left in between. Germline V gene data show CDR1 as SGHRS and CDR2 as YFSETQ. TCRdb recomputed calls from the 5' RACE reads with MiXCR, one row per CDR3 protein. The data contain roughly 150,000 distinct CDR3 sequences, roughly 15% of them singletons. This clonotype was observed a handful of times. Sequencing was performed on PBMCs or a T cell subset sorted from them (not recorded which). The chain recombines TRBV5-1 with TRBJ2-3, with D perhaps being TRBD1 or TRBD2 (5 bases each). The clonotype originates from an adult woman who had mild COVID-19 (a few samples of this study predate the infection). Cell type and time point are not known. The CDR3 loop reads CASSQSGTTDTQYF. The DNA of the CDR3 is TGCGCCAGCAGCCAATCCGGGACCACAGATACGCAGTATTTT. The full variable domain, with the rest looked up from reference TRBV5-1 and TRBJ2-3, is KAGVTQTPRYLIKTRGQQVTLSCSPISGHRSVSWYQQTPGQGLQFLFEYFSETQRNKGNFPGRFSGRQFSNSRSEMNVSTLELGDSALYLCASSQSGTTDTQYFGPGTRLTVL.